A selection of T cell receptor beta chains follows, all from one sample in a study of blood T cell repertoires in COVID-19. Only in-frame clones appear in the TCRdb table, and some are missing; sequencing was by immunoSEQ multiplex PCR. This sample has 200,000 to 250,000 clones, with 82% found just once. Sequencing was carried out using PBMCs or T cells enriched from blood (not recorded which). The receptors stem from a woman aged 55-70 years who had recovered from COVID-19. The CDR3 runs from the conserved cysteine through the conserved F or W. The D gene is left open where the match is weak. For some rows the clone size is stated as once, few or many, or as a class when expanded; others skip it.

NA	TRBV29-1	TRBJ1-2	TRBD1	TGCAGCGTTGAAACCAGGGGGCGAGGTTACTATGGCTACACCTTC	CSVETRGRGYYGYTF
NA	TRBV3-1/TRBV3-2	TRBJ1-5	TRBD1	TGTGCCAGCAGCCAAGGGGACAGCCAGAATCAGCCCCAGCATTTT	CASSQGDSQNQPQHF
once	TRBV11-2	TRBJ1-2	NA	TGTGCCAGCAGCTTAGGACCCGGACGGGGCTATGGCTACACCTTC	CASSLGPGRGYGYTF
NA	TRBV9	TRBJ1-2	TRBD1	TGTGCCAGCAGCGTAGATCTGGCAGGGGGAGGCTATGGCTACACCTTC	CASSVDLAGGGYGYTF
NA	TRBV7-6	TRBJ2-2	NA	TGTGCCAGCAGCTTAGTCGGGGGGAACACCGGGGAGCTGTTTTTT	CASSLVGGNTGELFF
NA	TRBV6-5	TRBJ1-4	TRBD1	TGTGCCAGCAGTTACCCACAGGGGACAGGGGATGAAAAACTGTTTTTT	CASSYPQGTGDEKLFF
NA	TRBV24-1	TRBJ1-2	TRBD1	TGTGCCACCAGTGACACGACAGGGGAAGGCTACACCTTC	CATSDTTGEGYTF
NA	TRBV14	TRBJ1-2	NA	TGTGCCAGCAGCCAAGATAGTAGCTATGGCTACACCTTC	CASSQDSSYGYTF
NA	TRBV2	TRBJ2-3	NA	TGTGCCAGCACGCTATCAGATACGCAGTATTTT	CASTLSDTQYF
NA	TRBV6-5	TRBJ1-2	NA	TGTGCCAGCCAACTTACCGGGCAGGGCTATGGCTACACCTTC	CASQLTGQGYGYTF
NA	TRBV19	TRBJ2-6	NA	TGTGCCAGTAGTGGGCAGAGGGCCAACGTCCTGACTTTC	CASSGQRANVLTF